This TCR beta chain was sequenced during a study of T cell clonotyping in hematopoietic cell transplantation (dated by TCRdb to the early 2020s). About the investigation overall: A total of roughly 150 blood samples were collected in the study from roughly 33 consecutive transplant recipients and their related donors. Patients were recruited between September 2015 and 2017 and followed until September 2020 or death. Study-wide findings and limitations: Sample size was limited, and cells were not sorted, so CD4 and CD8 repertoire contributions could not be separated. Overlap with donor repertoires was found for only a small fraction of recipient repertoires, with over 95% found to appear de novo at the given depth. Broader posttransplant TCR repertoire diversity was predicted by donor and pretransplant recipient Inverse Simpson Index values. After transplant, TCR diversity in recipients dropped, and pathologically expanded clonotypes climbed progressively between day 30 and day 180.

For TCR beta sequencing, blood samples came from the related transplant donors. Nuclei Lysis Solution was used to extract genomic DNA from fresh or cryopreserved unfractionated peripheral blood mononuclear cells. The CDR3 contains 13 residues, cysteine and phenylalanine counted. Only the CDR3 region is kept as DNA, spanning 39 bases read in frame from base 1. From the germline V gene, CDR1 is SQVTM and CDR2 is ANQGSEA. V drops 7 bases and J drops 4 bases, leaving 13 bases in between. Worth noting for this clone: Its antigen is still unknown. The input lacks base qualities; no much larger clone sits a single base away.

With the immunoSEQ assay, which is a bias-controlled multiplex PCR relying on V- and J-specific primers, TCR beta CDR3 regions were amplified from genomic DNA. In a second PCR step, a proprietary barcode and Illumina adapter sequences were attached to the CDR3 amplicons. An Illumina MiSeq instrument was used for sequencing of the CDR3 libraries. Processing in the source paper ran as follows. Export and quality control were handled in immunoSEQ Analyzer 3.0, while downstream analyses relied on R Bioconductor and Immunarch. Only productive rearrangements in the normalized downsampled data set went into calculating the repertoire metrics. In the normalized cohort, clonotypes with more than 5 templates were defined as pathologically expanded. The Inverse Simpson Index was used to measure repertoire diversity. To capture all clonotypes, CMV-specificity analyses were performed on the non-normalized data set. TCRdb provides this immuneACCESS table in a form limited to in-frame rearrangements. Some clones are lacking; in checked studies, under half of them reflect an unresolved V gene, and why the rest are absent is not known. The V and J calls and clone size were taken over from that table, and D and trimming were inferred from the DNA. This sample lists about 13,000 clones; approximately 92% were detected once. The top ten hold 1.2% of the sample.

The sequence was obtained from a man aged 30-40 years in good health. Some clones in this sample may be carry-over from other donors' samples. The V and J genes are TRBV29-1 and TRBJ2-2; the D region may be TRBD1 or TRBD2, each matching 7 bases equally. The source material was peripheral blood mononuclear cells. The nucleotide sequence is TGCAGCGCCGACAGGGAGGGCACCGGGGAGCTGTTTTTT. The translation is CSADREGTGELFF.